A selection of T cell receptor beta chains follows, all from one sample in a study of T cells in Graves' hyperthyroidism and ophthalmopathy. MiXCR, applied by TCRdb to the multiplex PCR reads, yields one record per CDR3 protein. The table has about 540,000 distinct CDR3 sequences, under 60% seen once. Specimen: peripheral blood or thyroid tissue (not recorded which). Receptor source: a woman aged 18-29 years with Graves' hyperthyroidism. Both conserved end residues are part of each CDR3. D genes are given only for firm matches. Not every row has a clone size; where given, it reads once, few, many or a size class.

TRBJ2-7	TRBD1	TRBV5-1	NA	16	TGCGCCAGCAGCCCTAGACAGGGGGAATACTCCTACGAGCAGTACTTC	CASSPRQGEYSYEQYF
TRBJ2-5	TRBD2	TRBV11-1	NA	14	TGTGCCAGCAATCGGCTAGCGGGAGGAGAGACCCAGTACTTC	CASNRLAGGETQYF
TRBJ1-4	TRBD1	TRBV11-2	NA	15	TGTGCCAGCAGCTTGGTAGGGACAGGGAGTGAAAAACTGTTTTTT	CASSLVGTGSEKLFF
TRBJ2-7	NA	TRBV2	few	17	TGTGCCAGCAGGACCCCTCGAACCGGGACCCATGGTTACGAGCAGTACTTC	CASRTPRTGTHGYEQYF
TRBJ2-2	NA	TRBV5-1	few	14	TGCGCCAGCAAGGAGCGGGTGAACACCGGGGAGCTGTTTTTT	CASKERVNTGELFF
TRBJ1-2	NA	TRBV24-1	many	14	TGTGCCACCAGTGAGGCCGGACGGACCTATGGCTACACCTTC	CATSEAGRTYGYTF
TRBJ2-3	NA	TRBV24-1	once	17	TGTGCCACCAGTGATTTTTGGACTCGGAATAGCACAGATACGCAGTATTTT	CATSDFWTRNSTDTQYF
TRBJ2-7	NA	TRBV20-1	many	11	TGCAGTGCTAGACCAGACTACGAGCAGTACTTC	CSARPDYEQYF
TRBJ2-5	NA	TRBV7-8	few	16	TGTGCCAGCAGCCAAGATATCGGACACAACCAAGAGACCCAGTACTTC	CASSQDIGHNQETQYF
TRBJ1-2	NA	TRBV7-3	NA	12	TGTACCAGCAGACTCGCGGGGATTGGCTACACCTTC	CTSRLAGIGYTF
TRBJ1-2	NA	TRBV4-1	few	16	TGCGCCAGCAGCCAAGCCTGGACAACATCTAACTATGGCTACACCTTC	CASSQAWTTSNYGYTF
TRBJ1-1	NA	TRBV2	NA	15	TGTGCCAGCAGTGAAGCACCAGGGGCTGGGACTGAAGCTTTCTTT	CASSEAPGAGTEAFF
TRBJ2-7	TRBD1	TRBV10-3	many	14	TGTGCCATCAGGCGGACAGGTTCCACCTACGAGCAGTACTTC	CAIRRTGSTYEQYF
TRBJ1-6	NA	TRBV20-1	NA	12	TGCAGTGCTCAGGACGGAAATTCACCCCTCCACTTT	CSAQDGNSPLHF
TRBJ1-2	TRBD1	TRBV11-1	NA	16	TGTGCCAGCAGATATAACAGGGGGCCCTCTAACTATGGCTACACCTTC	CASRYNRGPSNYGYTF
TRBJ1-6	NA	TRBV7-2	NA	14	TGTGCCAGCAGCTTAAACTCAGCGGGCGAAATCCTCCACTTT	CASSLNSAGEILHF
TRBJ2-3	NA	TRBV12-5	NA	13	TGTGCTAGTGGTTTGGGTGGTCAAGATACGCAGTATTTT	CASGLGGQDTQYF
TRBJ2-7	NA	TRBV2	few	16	TGTGCCAGCATCTCAAGAGTAGGGCAGGGGATCGACGAGCAGTACTTC	CASISRVGQGIDEQYF
TRBJ1-1	NA	TRBV12-3/TRBV12-4	NA	13	TGTGCCAGCAGTTTGGGATCGGGCACTGAAGCTTTCTTT	CASSLGSGTEAFF
TRBJ2-7	NA	TRBV15	NA	12	TGTGCCACCAGCTCGTTGCCGGGCGAGCAGTACTTC	CATSSLPGEQYF